The entry that follows covers one T cell receptor (beta chain) sequence. Its antigen remains unknown. TCRdb called the RACE reads again in MiXCR, with one record for every CDR3 protein. The data hold 80,000 to 100,000 distinct CDR3 sequences, with approximately 9.7% observed a single time. Time point indicated: healthy volunteer bleed at 2 weeks. Whole blood that had not been fractionated was the source of extracted total RNA. This entry comes from a study of human T cells and chemical hapten exposure. Study-wide results and caveats: TCRs above 1 in 1000 frequency stayed constant with DPC sensitization.

Deletions cut 6 bases from V and 0 bases from J, with 9 bases between. CDR3 length equals 13 residues. In germline, CDR1 is SQVTM, CDR2 ANQGSEA. The sample comprised whole blood. This sequence was found in a female donor in good health. Some clones in this sample may be carry-over from other donors' samples. The chain recombines TRBV29-1 with TRBJ2-1; D unclear. The CDR3 sequence is CSVRLYSYNEQFF. The CDR3 coding sequence is TGCAGCGTCCGTCTGTACTCCTACAATGAGCAGTTCTTC.